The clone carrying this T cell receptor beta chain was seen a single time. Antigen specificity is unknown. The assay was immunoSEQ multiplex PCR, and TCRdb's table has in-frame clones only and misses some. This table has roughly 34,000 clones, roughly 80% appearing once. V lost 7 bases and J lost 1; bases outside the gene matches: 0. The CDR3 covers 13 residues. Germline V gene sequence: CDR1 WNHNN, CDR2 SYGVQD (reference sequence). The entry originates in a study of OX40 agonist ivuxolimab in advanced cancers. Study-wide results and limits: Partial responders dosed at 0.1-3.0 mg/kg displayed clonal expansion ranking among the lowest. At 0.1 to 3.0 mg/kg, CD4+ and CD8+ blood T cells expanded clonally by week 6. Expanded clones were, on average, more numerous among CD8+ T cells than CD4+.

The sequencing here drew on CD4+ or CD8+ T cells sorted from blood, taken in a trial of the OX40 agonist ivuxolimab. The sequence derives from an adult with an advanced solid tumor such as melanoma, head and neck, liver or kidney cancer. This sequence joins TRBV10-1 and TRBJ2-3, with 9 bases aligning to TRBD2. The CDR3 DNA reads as TGCGCCAGCAAGCGGGGGGGCACAGATACGCAGTATTTT. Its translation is CASKRGGTDTQYF.